These 10 T cell receptor beta chains were sequenced from one sample in a study of neoadjuvant anti-PD-1 for oral cavity cancer. Sequenced by immunoSEQ multiplex PCR; TCRdb stores in-frame clones only, minus some. The sample consists of roughly 15,000 clones, about three fifths of them appearing once. The material sequenced was PBMCs, taken before nivolumab (anti-PD-1) treatment. The receptors were gathered from a person between 35 and 79 years old with oral cavity squamous cell carcinoma.

The rearrangement joins TRBV6-6 to TRBJ2-1, with a weak D call TRBD2 (5 bases). Looked up from germline, CDR1 is MNHNY and CDR2 is SVGAGI (reference sequence). This CDR3 has 12 residues. V lost 0 bases and J lost 10, with 7 bases in between. The CDR3 reads CASSYSGREQFF. CDR3 DNA sequence: TGTGCCAGCAGTTACTCAGGGAGAGAGCAGTTCTTC.

This clone was detected only once. The V gene is TRBV7-3, the J gene TRBJ1-2, with 8 bases that match TRBD1. Germline V gene data show CDR1 as SGHTA and CDR2 as FQGTGA. This CDR3 contains 14 residues. The junction had 8 bases not matched to a gene; V was cut back by 5 bases and J by 6 bases. CDR3 nucleotides: TGTGCCAGCAGCCCGACCGGACAGGGAGATGGCTACACCTTC. This translates into CASSPTGQGDGYTF.

The rearrangement joins TRBV5-1 to TRBJ1-5; 7 bases fit TRBD1. The V segment lost 4 bases and the J segment 5 bases; nucleotides outside the gene matches: 6. Germline V gives CDR1 SGHRS, CDR2 YFSETQ. This CDR3 region has 14 residues. In nucleotides, the CDR3 is TGCGCCAGCAGCCTTGAGGGGGCCGATCAGCCCCAGCATTTT. Protein: CASSLEGADQPQHF.

The chain uses TRBV30 and TRBJ1-2; D uncertain. CDR1 GTSNPN and CDR2 SVGIG come from the germline V gene (reference sequence). This CDR3 is built from 13 residues. Trimming cost V 4 bases and J 5 bases, with 14 bases left between them. For the CDR3, the DNA is TGTGCCTGGACCCTCCAGCAGGATTATGGCTACACCTTC. Residues: CAWTLQQDYGYTF.

This clone was seen a few times. The V gene is TRBV6-4, the J gene TRBJ1-1, with 8 bases that match TRBD1. Germline CDR1 and CDR2: MRHNA and SNTAGT. Trimming cost V 11 bases and J 0 bases; bases outside gene matches: 26. The CDR3 consists of 20 residues. CDR3 nucleotide sequence: TGTGCCCAAAAGGGAAGAGGAGGACAGGGTAAGGAAGGGTTGAACACTGAAGCTTTCTTT. It yields the protein CAQKGRGGQGKEGLNTEAFF.

This clone was counted a single time. The V and J genes are TRBV25-1 and TRBJ1-4; weak D call: TRBD1 (5 bases). Trimming left V 7 bases short and J 7 bases short, with 22 bases between. The germline CDR1 and CDR2 sequences are MGHDK and SYGVNS. This CDR3 region has 16 residues. CDR3 DNA: TGTGCCAGCACGAACCTCGGGGGAAGTGGGGGTGAAAAACTGTTTTTT. It specifies CASTNLGGSGGEKLFF.

The chain has TRBV5-6 and TRBJ2-2, with D possibly being TRBD1 (6 bases). Trimming removed 5 bases from V and 5 bases from J, with 10 bases in between. Germline CDR1 SGHDT, CDR2 YYEEEE. The CDR3 consists of 13 residues. The CDR3 region has the DNA TGTGCCAGCAGACCCGACAGGACCGGGGAGCTGTTTTTT. Encoded protein: CASRPDRTGELFF.

The chain is built from TRBV5-4 and TRBJ2-7, with a weak D call TRBD1 (6 bases). This CDR3 comprises 14 residues. The germline V and J ends were trimmed by 6 bases and 7 bases, with 20 bases remaining between them. Per germline, CDR1 SGHNT and CDR2 YYREEE (reference sequence). The CDR3 here is CASTLGLAGQEQYF. In DNA form, the CDR3 reads TGTGCCAGCACTCTGGGGCTAGCAGGACAGGAGCAGTACTTC. Complete variable domain (other parts from reference TRBV5-4 and TRBJ2-7): ETGVTQSPTHLIKTRGQQVTLRCSSQSGHNTVSWYQQALGQGPQFIFQYYREEENGRGNFPPRFSGLQFPNYSSELNVNALELDDSALYLCASTLGLAGQEQYFGPGTRLTVT.

The CDR3 bases are TGTGCCAGCAGCTTAGATCGAGACACAGATACGCAGTATTTT. Residues: CASSLDRDTDTQYF. V and J are TRBV11-3 and TRBJ2-3; D call uncertain. This CDR3 region has 14 residues. V was clipped by 0 bases and J by 2 bases, with 6 bases between them. Germline values: CDR1 SGHNT, CDR2 YENEEA.

This chain links TRBV27 with TRBJ2-4; the D gene is possibly TRBD1 (6 bases). Germline loops: CDR1 MNHEY, CDR2 SMNVEV (reference sequence). The V and J ends lost 5 bases and 4 bases respectively, with 12 bases between them. The CDR3 has 14 amino acids. The CDR3 sequence is CASSRGTPKNIQYF. The CDR3 DNA follows: TGTGCCAGCAGTAGGGGGACACCTAAAAACATTCAGTACTTC.